The table lists the clone carrying this T cell receptor (beta chain) with many counts. As yet, its antigen is unknown. This record belongs to a study of blood T cells in healthy people across ages. Study as a whole: Per two T cells, template switching captured roughly one barcoded beta molecule. Study observations and caveats: Conclusively comparing naive with antigen-experienced cells was impossible with unsorted PBMCs.

Germline CDR1 reads MDHEN; CDR2 reads SYDVKM. With V trimmed by 5 bases and J by 5 bases, 11 bases remained unmatched. The CDR3 is 15 residues long. Primed by a sample-barcoded 5' primer and a J-beta primer mix, a second PCR proceeded for 7 to 11 cycles. TCRdb re-called the 5' RACE reads through MiXCR, storing one row per CDR3 protein. The table lists some 1.5 million distinct CDR3 sequences, 28% of them singletons, with roughly 8.2% in the top ten. PBMCs numbering at least 7 million were isolated per sample. The sequence came from a woman in her 30s in good health. The specimen was blood. The J gene is TRBJ2-5, the V gene TRBV28, with TRBD1 matching 7 bases. The CDR3 sequence is CASSHEGAQGETQYF. The CDR3 DNA is TGTGCCAGCAGTCATGAGGGGGCGCAGGGGGAGACCCAGTACTTC.